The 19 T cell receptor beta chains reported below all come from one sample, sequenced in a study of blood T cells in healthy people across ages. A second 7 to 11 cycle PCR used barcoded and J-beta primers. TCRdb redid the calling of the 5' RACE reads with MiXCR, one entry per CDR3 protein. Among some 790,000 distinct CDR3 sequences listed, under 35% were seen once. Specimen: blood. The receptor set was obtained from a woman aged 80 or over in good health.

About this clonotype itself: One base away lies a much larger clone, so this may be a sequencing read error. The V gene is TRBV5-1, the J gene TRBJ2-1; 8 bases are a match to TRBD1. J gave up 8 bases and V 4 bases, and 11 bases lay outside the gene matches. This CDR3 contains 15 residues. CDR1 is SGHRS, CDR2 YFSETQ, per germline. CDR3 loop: CASSRRGSGGDEQFF. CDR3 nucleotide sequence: TGCGCCAGCAGCAGGAGGGGGTCAGGGGGCGATGAGCAGTTCTTC.

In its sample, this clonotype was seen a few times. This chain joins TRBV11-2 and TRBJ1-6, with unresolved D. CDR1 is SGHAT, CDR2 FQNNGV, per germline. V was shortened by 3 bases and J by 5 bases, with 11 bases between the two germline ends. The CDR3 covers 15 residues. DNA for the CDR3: TGTGCCAGCAGCTTCGGGCAGAGGAATAATTCACCCCTCCACTTT. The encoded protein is CASSFGQRNNSPLHF.

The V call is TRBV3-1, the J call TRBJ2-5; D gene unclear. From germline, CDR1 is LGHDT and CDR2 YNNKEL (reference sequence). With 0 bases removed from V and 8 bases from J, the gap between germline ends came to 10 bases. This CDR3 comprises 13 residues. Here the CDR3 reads CASSQDSARTQYF. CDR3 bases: TGTGCCAGCAGCCAAGACTCGGCTAGAACCCAGTACTTC.

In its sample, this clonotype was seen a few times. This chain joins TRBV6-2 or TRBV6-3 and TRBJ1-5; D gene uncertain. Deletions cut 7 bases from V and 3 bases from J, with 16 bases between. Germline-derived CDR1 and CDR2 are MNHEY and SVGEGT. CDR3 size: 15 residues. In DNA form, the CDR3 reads TGTGCCAGCAAGTGGCCTGGAGGAATCAATCAGCCCCAGCATTTT. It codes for CASKWPGGINQPQHF.

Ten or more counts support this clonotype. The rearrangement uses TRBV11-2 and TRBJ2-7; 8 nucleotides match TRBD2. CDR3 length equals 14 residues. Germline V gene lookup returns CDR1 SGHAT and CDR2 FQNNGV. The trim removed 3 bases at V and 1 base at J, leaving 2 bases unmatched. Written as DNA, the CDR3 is TGTGCCAGCAGCTTGCAGCGGGGGTCCTACGAGCAGTACTTC. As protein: CASSLQRGSYEQYF.

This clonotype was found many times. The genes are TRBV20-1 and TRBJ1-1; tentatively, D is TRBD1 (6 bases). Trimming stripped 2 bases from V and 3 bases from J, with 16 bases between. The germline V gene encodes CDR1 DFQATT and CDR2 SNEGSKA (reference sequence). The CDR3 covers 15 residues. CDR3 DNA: TGCAGTGCTAGATATAGGACAGTGGGGGACACTGAAGCTTTCTTT. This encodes CSARYRTVGDTEAFF.

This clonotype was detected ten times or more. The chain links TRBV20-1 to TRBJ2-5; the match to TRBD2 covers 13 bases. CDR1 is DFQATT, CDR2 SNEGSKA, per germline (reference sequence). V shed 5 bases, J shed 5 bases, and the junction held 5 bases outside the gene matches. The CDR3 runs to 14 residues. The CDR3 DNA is TGCAGTGCTCCAACTAGCGGGGGGGCGGAGACCCAGTACTTC. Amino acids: CSAPTSGGAETQYF.

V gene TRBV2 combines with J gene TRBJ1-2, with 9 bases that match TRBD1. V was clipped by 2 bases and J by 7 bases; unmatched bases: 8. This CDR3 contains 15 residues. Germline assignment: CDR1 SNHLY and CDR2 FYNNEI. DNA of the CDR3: TGTGCCAGCAGTGAAAATTCGGGACAGGGTGGTGGCTACACCTTC. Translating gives CASSENSGQGGGYTF.

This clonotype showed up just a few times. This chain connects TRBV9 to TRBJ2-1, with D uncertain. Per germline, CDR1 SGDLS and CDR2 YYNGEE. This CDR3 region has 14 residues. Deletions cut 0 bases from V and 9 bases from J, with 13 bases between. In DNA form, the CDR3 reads TGTGCCAGCAGCGTAGCGTTGAGGAACGGTGAGCAGTTCTTC. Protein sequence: CASSVALRNGEQFF.

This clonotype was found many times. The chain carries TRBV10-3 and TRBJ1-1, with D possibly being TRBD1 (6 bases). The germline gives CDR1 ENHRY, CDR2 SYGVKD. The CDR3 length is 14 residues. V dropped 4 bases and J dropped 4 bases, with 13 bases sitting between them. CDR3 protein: CAISAGGASTEAFF. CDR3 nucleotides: TGTGCCATCAGTGCGGGGGGGGCAAGCACTGAAGCTTTCTTT.

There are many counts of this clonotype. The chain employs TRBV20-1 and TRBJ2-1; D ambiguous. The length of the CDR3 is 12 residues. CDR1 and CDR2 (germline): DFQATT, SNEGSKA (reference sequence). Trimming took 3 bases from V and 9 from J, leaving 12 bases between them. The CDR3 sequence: CSASHLSSEQFF. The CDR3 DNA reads TGCAGTGCTAGCCACCTAAGCTCTGAGCAGTTCTTC.

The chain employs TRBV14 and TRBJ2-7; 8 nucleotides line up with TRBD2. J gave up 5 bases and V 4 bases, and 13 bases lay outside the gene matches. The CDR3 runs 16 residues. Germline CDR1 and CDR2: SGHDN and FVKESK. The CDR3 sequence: CASSRIPGLGNDEQYF. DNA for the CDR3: TGTGCCAGCAGCCGGATACCGGGACTAGGAAATGACGAGCAGTACTTC.

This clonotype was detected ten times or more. In nucleotides, the CDR3 is TGCAGTGCTAGAGATAGTGGGCAGTCCTACAATGAGCAGTTCTTC. Translated, it gives CSARDSGQSYNEQFF. The V gene is TRBV20-1, the J gene TRBJ2-1; D is unresolved. Trimming left V 0 bases short and J 1 base short, with 10 bases between. CDR3 length equals 15 residues. CDR1 and CDR2 from the germline V gene are DFQATT and SNEGSKA (reference sequence).

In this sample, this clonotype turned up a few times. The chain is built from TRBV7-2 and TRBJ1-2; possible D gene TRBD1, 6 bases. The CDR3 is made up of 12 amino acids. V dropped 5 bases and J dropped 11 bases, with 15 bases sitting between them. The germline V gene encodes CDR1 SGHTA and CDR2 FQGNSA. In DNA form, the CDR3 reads TGTGCCAGCAGCCCAACAGGGAGGTGGTACACCTTC. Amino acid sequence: CASSPTGRWYTF.

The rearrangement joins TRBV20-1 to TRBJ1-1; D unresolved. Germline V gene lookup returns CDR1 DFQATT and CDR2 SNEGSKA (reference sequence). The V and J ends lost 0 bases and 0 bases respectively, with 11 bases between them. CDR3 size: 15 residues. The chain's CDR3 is CSARDLRMLNTEAFF. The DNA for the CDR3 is TGCAGTGCTAGAGATTTGAGGATGCTGAACACTGAAGCTTTCTTT.

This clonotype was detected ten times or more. The CDR3: CASSLEGTTNEKLFF. CDR3 DNA sequence: TGTGCCAGCAGCTTAGAGGGGACAACTAATGAAAAACTGTTTTTT. This sequence joins TRBV7-9 and TRBJ1-4; TRBD1 is a possible D gene (5 bases). Trimming pared 1 base from V and 0 bases from J, leaving 6 bases between. The CDR3 runs 15 residues. The V gene's germline CDR1 is SEHNR and CDR2 FQNEAQ (reference sequence).

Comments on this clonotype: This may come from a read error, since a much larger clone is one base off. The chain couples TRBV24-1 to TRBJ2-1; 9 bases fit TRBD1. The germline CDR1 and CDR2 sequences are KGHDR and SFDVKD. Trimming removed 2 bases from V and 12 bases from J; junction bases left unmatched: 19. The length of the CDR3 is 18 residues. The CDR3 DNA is TGTGCCACCAGTGATTCGTCTGGGACAGGGCCACTCTGGGGTGGGCAGTTCTTC. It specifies CATSDSSGTGPLWGGQFF.

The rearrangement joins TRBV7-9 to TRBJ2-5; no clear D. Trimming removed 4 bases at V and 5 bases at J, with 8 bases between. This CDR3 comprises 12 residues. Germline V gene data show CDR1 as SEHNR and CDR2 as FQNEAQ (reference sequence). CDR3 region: CASSWVWETQYF. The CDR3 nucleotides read TGTGCCAGCAGCTGGGTTTGGGAGACCCAGTACTTC.

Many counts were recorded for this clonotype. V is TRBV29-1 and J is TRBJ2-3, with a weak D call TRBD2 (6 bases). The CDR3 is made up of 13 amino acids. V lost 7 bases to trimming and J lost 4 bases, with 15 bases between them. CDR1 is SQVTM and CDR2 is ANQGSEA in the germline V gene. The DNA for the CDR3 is TGCAGCGCCAAGACGCGGGGAGCAGATACGCAGTATTTT. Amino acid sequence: CSAKTRGADTQYF.